This record covers a single TCR beta chain. Its antigen is as yet unknown. This record comes from a study of T-cell memory formation after mild COVID-19. Looking at the study overall: The study found TCR clusters largely donor specific.

Employing constant-segment primers, 5'RACE generated TCR alpha and TCR beta cDNA libraries bearing sample barcodes and UMIs. TCRdb passed the 5' RACE reads through MiXCR, listing each CDR3 protein once. The sample has 250,000 or so distinct CDR3 sequences, approximately 9% seen once; the top ten hold 22%. V was clipped by 3 bases and J by 2 bases, with 14 bases between them. The CDR3 has 16 residues. Germline lookup yields CDR1 SNHLY and CDR2 FYNNEI. Regarding the study as a whole: While clones contracting from day 15 to 85 were balanced between CD4 and CD8, later expanders leaned CD4+. Researchers report contracting CD4+ clones mostly in CM and EM, with CD8+ clones in EMRA.

Material: PBMCs or a T cell subset sorted from them (not recorded which). The chain recombines TRBV2 with TRBJ1-5; tentatively, D is TRBD1 (6 bases). The origin of this receptor is a man aged 18 to 30 who had mild COVID-19 (a few samples of this study predate the infection). Cell type and time point are not known. CDR3 loop: CASSDGGSGGNQPQHF. For the CDR3, the DNA is TGTGCCAGCAGTGACGGCGGATCAGGGGGCAATCAGCCCCAGCATTTT.